The 21 T cell receptor beta chains below come from one sample, sequenced in a study of blood T cell repertoires in COVID-19 (dated by TCRdb to between 2020 and 2021). Library preparation employed the immunoSEQ multiplex PCR assay. TCRdb limited this immuneACCESS table to in-frame rearrangements with V and J called. A share of clones is missing; checked studies link under half to unresolved V genes, and the rest is unexplained. Recorded for this sample are about 210,000 clones; roughly 94% of them occurred a single time. The ten top clones hold 1% to 1.5% of the sample. The sequencing sample was made of peripheral blood. The source is a man younger than 40 with acute or convalescent COVID-19.

This sequence joins TRBV19 and TRBJ2-5, with 15 bases fitting TRBD2. CDR3 size: 16 residues. Germline loops: CDR1 LNHDA, CDR2 SQIVND (reference sequence). The junction had 13 bases not matched to a gene; V was cut back by 6 bases and J by 11 bases. CDR3 sequence reads: CASSPRTSGGDLRQYF. The CDR3 DNA is TGTGCCAGTAGCCCACGGACTAGCGGGGGGGACTTGCGGCAGTACTTC. Together with reference TRBV19 and TRBJ2-5, the CDR3 gives the full variable domain: DGGITQSPKYLFRKEGQNVTLSCEQNLNHDAMYWYRQDPGQGLRLIYYSQIVNDFQKGDIAEGYSVSREKKESFPLTVTSAQKNPTAFYLCASSPRTSGGDLRQYFGPGTRLLVL.

V and J are TRBV5-4 and TRBJ2-1; 11 positions agree with TRBD1. CDR1 and CDR2 (germline): SGHNT, YYREEE (reference sequence). V lost 0 bases to trimming and J lost 8 bases; unmatched junction nucleotides: 4. The CDR3 runs to 15 residues. The CDR3 loop reads CASSLGTGGNDEQFF. The CDR3 nucleotides read TGTGCCAGCAGCTTGGGGACAGGGGGCAACGATGAGCAGTTCTTC.

This chain links TRBV11-2 with TRBJ1-2, with 11 bases matching TRBD1. V lost 2 bases and J lost 5; bases outside the gene matches: 4. CDR1 and CDR2 from the germline V gene are SGHAT and FQNNGV. The CDR3 contains 15 residues. In nucleotides, the CDR3 is TGTGCCAGCAGCTTACCGGGACAGGGGGGGTATGGCTACACCTTC. Residues: CASSLPGQGGYGYTF.

The chain couples TRBV24-1 to TRBJ1-2; D unresolved. Germline loops: CDR1 KGHDR, CDR2 SFDVKD. This CDR3 contains 18 residues. Trimming removed 7 bases from V and 0 bases from J, with 23 bases in between. CDR3 loop: CATSSSATPNEANYGYTF. As DNA, the CDR3 is TGTGCCACCAGCTCTAGTGCGACTCCAAACGAAGCTAACTATGGCTACACCTTC.

The V gene is TRBV5-1, the J gene TRBJ2-1, with 15 bases aligning to TRBD2. V was pared by 4 bases and J by 7 bases, with 9 bases of the junction left unmatched. CDR1 is SGHRS and CDR2 is YFSETQ in the germline V gene. This CDR3 is 17 amino acids long. The CDR3 sequence: CASSHRTSGGGGNEQFF. CDR3 coding DNA: TGCGCCAGCAGCCACCGGACTAGCGGGGGGGGAGGAAATGAGCAGTTCTTC.

V is TRBV10-1 and J is TRBJ2-5; 9 positions match TRBD2. This CDR3 contains 12 residues. Looked up from germline, CDR1 is WNHNN and CDR2 is SYGVQD (reference sequence). After removal of 6 bases from V and 4 bases from J, the junction contained 0 bases not matched to a gene. The CDR3 region has the DNA TGCGCCAGCAGACTAGCGGGAGAGACCCAGTACTTC. This encodes CASRLAGETQYF.

The genes are TRBV6-1 and TRBJ1-1; D gene ambiguous. Deletions cut 2 bases from V and 0 bases from J, with 4 bases between. The CDR3 is 13 amino acids. Germline CDR1 is MNHNS and CDR2 is SASEGT. DNA of the CDR3: TGTGCCAGCAGTGAAATCGTGAACACTGAAGCTTTCTTT. Amino acids: CASSEIVNTEAFF.

This clone has only a few counts. V is TRBV30 and J is TRBJ2-2; TRBD2 matches at 9 bases. With V trimmed by 3 bases and J by 4 bases, 9 bases remained unmatched. Germline V gives CDR1 GTSNPN, CDR2 SVGIG (reference sequence). The CDR3 is made up of 16 amino acids. CDR3 DNA: TGTGCCTGGAGCCGAAGACTAGCGGAAAGCACCGGGGAGCTGTTTTTT. Amino acid sequence: CAWSRRLAESTGELFF.

This sequence joins TRBV7-2 and TRBJ1-2; unclear D gene. Germline values: CDR1 SGHTA, CDR2 FQGNSA. This CDR3 has 12 amino acids. Trimming stripped 5 bases from V and 4 bases from J, with 8 bases between. This CDR3 is CASSDSIYGYTF. As DNA, the CDR3 is TGTGCCAGCAGCGACTCTATCTATGGCTACACCTTC.

The chain uses TRBV5-1 and TRBJ1-2; no firm D call. The germline CDR1 and CDR2 sequences are SGHRS and YFSETQ. There are 15 residues in the CDR3. The V end was cut by 0 bases, the J end by 0 bases, with 9 bases between. CDR3 amino acids: CASSLGQVANYGYTF. CDR3 in DNA: TGCGCCAGCAGCTTGGGGCAGGTAGCTAACTATGGCTACACCTTC.

This clone was picked up one time. This chain uses TRBV7-6 with TRBJ2-5; 10 bases line up with TRBD1. The germline gives CDR1 SGHVS, CDR2 FNYEAQ. CDR3 length: 15 residues. V shed 5 bases and J 2 bases; nucleotides not matched to a gene: 5. The CDR3 region is CASSRDRGGQETQYF. The CDR3 DNA reads as TGTGCCAGCAGCCGGGACAGGGGTGGGCAAGAGACCCAGTACTTC.

The chain carries TRBV30 and TRBJ2-4, with a tentative D call TRBD1 (5 bases). Looked up from germline, CDR1 is GTSNPN and CDR2 is SVGIG (reference sequence). The ends were cut back, 2 bases at V and 6 bases at J, with 11 bases in the middle. This CDR3 is built from 13 residues. The CDR3 sequence is CAWSTGVGNIQYF. CDR3 nucleotides: TGTGCCTGGAGTACAGGCGTAGGAAACATTCAGTACTTC.

This rearrangement joins TRBV5-6 to TRBJ1-2; 8 positions agree with TRBD1. Germline V lookup: CDR1 SGHDT, CDR2 YYEEEE. The CDR3 loop spans 15 amino acids. The ends lost 2 bases at V and 4 bases at J; junction bases unmatched: 7. The CDR3 nucleotides are TGTGCCAGCAGCTTCCGGACAGGGAACTCCTATGGCTACACCTTC. Encoded protein: CASSFRTGNSYGYTF.

This rearrangement joins TRBV6-5 to TRBJ2-2; D gene unclear. The CDR3 spans 12 residues. CDR1 and CDR2 (germline): MNHEY, SVGAGI. V shed 3 bases and J shed 5 bases, with 4 bases lying between them. CDR3 DNA sequence: TGTGCCAGCAGTTATCGGACCGGGGAGCTGTTTTTT. It yields the protein CASSYRTGELFF.

V gene TRBV3-1 (or the pseudogene TRBV3-2) combines with J gene TRBJ1-2, with TRBD1 matching 9 bases. CDR3 length: 14 amino acids. V lost 5 bases and J lost 1; bases outside the gene matches: 2. Germline V gives CDR1 LGHDT, CDR2 YNNKEL (reference sequence). The CDR3 sequence: CASSTGQGNYGYTF. Written as DNA, the CDR3 is TGTGCCAGCAGCACGGGACAGGGTAACTATGGCTACACCTTC.

This chain connects TRBV9 to TRBJ2-7, with 9 bases matching TRBD2. Germline lookup yields CDR1 SGDLS and CDR2 YYNGEE. The CDR3 loop spans 16 amino acids. V shed 3 bases, J shed 4 bases, and the junction held 11 bases outside the gene matches. This CDR3 is CASSGAGSGGEYEQYF. The CDR3 nucleotides read TGTGCCAGCAGCGGTGCAGGTAGCGGGGGAGAGTACGAGCAGTACTTC.

This clone occurred once. The J gene is TRBJ2-2, the V gene TRBV18; D may be TRBD1 (6 bases). This CDR3 comprises 14 residues. Germline CDR1 reads KGHSH; CDR2 reads LQKENI. V lost 1 base and J 7 bases, leaving 10 bases between the germline ends. The DNA of the CDR3 is TGTGCCAGCTCACCACTACAGGGCAGCGGGGAGCTGTTTTTT. Its translation is CASSPLQGSGELFF.

The genes are TRBV6-5 and TRBJ1-5, with 8 nucleotides matching TRBD1. With V trimmed by 5 bases and J by 6 bases, 9 bases remained unmatched. CDR3 length: 15 residues. The germline V gene has CDR1 MNHEY and CDR2 SVGAGI. CDR3: CASSKDREMSQPQHF. The CDR3 DNA is TGTGCCAGCAGTAAGGACAGGGAGATGAGTCAGCCCCAGCATTTT.

The V call is TRBV18, the J call TRBJ1-2; D is ambiguous. The V gene's germline CDR1 is KGHSH and CDR2 LQKENI. The CDR3 spans 11 residues. V was cut by 3 bases and J by 7 bases, with 6 bases left in between. CDR3 DNA sequence: TGTGCCAGCTCACCGAGTGGTGGCTACACCTTC. This gives the protein CASSPSGGYTF.

This chain uses TRBV28 with TRBJ2-1; 9 bases are a match to TRBD2. This CDR3 is built from 16 residues. CDR1 and CDR2 (germline): MDHEN, SYDVKM. V lost 6 bases and J lost 8; bases outside the gene matches: 14. CDR3 nucleotides: TGTGCCAGCAGCTCGCCTTCCAGCGGGAGGAATCATGAGCAGTTCTTC. Translation: CASSSPSSGRNHEQFF.

The gene calls are TRBV7-9 and TRBJ2-7; D not resolved. Germline values: CDR1 SEHNR, CDR2 FQNEAQ (reference sequence). The V gene lost 2 bases and the J gene lost 3 bases, with 11 bases spanning the gap. This CDR3 region has 14 residues. The CDR3 nucleotides read TGTGCCAGCAGCTTAATGACGCTAGGCTACGAGCAGTACTTC. It is translated as CASSLMTLGYEQYF.